A single sample is the source of the 15 T cell receptor beta chains below, sequenced in a study of blood T cell repertoires in COVID-19. Measured with immunoSEQ multiplex PCR; TCRdb has only the in-frame clones, and not every one. The sample lists about 300,000 clones, 85% to 90% seen once, with less than 11% in the top ten. What was sequenced was PBMCs or T cells enriched from blood (not recorded which). The source is a woman in her late teens or twenties who had recovered from COVID-19.

The chain combines TRBV19 with TRBJ1-2, with 8 bases that match TRBD1. From germline, CDR1 is LNHDA and CDR2 SQIVND (reference sequence). The trim removed 6 bases at V and 4 bases at J, leaving 4 bases unmatched. The CDR3 runs to 13 residues. CDR3 sequence reads: CASSGTGTYGYTF. Written as DNA, the CDR3 is TGTGCCAGTAGCGGGACAGGAACCTATGGCTACACCTTC. Combining the CDR3 with reference TRBV19 and TRBJ1-2 gives the whole variable domain DGGITQSPKYLFRKEGQNVTLSCEQNLNHDAMYWYRQDPGQGLRLIYYSQIVNDFQKGDIAEGYSVSREKKESFPLTVTSAQKNPTAFYLCASSGTGTYGYTFGSGTRLTVV.

The J gene is TRBJ2-7, the V gene TRBV2, with TRBD1 matching 10 bases. The CDR3 runs to 15 residues. V dropped 4 bases and J dropped 7; count of bases not matched to a gene: 10. CDR1 and CDR2 (germline): SNHLY, FYNNEI. DNA of the CDR3: TGTGCCAGCAGTGGGGCCGGGACAGGGGTTAGGGAGCAGTACTTC. It codes for CASSGAGTGVREQYF.

The chain combines TRBV10-3 with TRBJ2-1, with D tentatively TRBD2 (5 bases). This CDR3 is 12 amino acids long. CDR1 ENHRY and CDR2 SYGVKD come from the germline V gene. V lost 7 bases to trimming and J lost 8 bases, with 12 bases between them. The DNA of the CDR3 is TGTGCCATCACAGGTGGACTTCATGAGCAGTTCTTC. Translation gives CAITGGLHEQFF.

The chain recombines TRBV12-5 with TRBJ1-1; the D gene is possibly TRBD1 (6 bases). The V gene's germline CDR1 is LGHNT and CDR2 FRNRAP. This CDR3 has 14 amino acids. Trimming stripped 7 bases from V and 1 base from J, with 13 bases between. CDR3 coding DNA: TGTGCTAGTGCCCCACAGGGTAGGAACACTGAAGCTTTCTTT. It specifies CASAPQGRNTEAFF.

The chain uses TRBV19 and TRBJ1-6; the D is unclear. The CDR3 has 15 amino acids. V gave up 0 bases and J gave up 10 bases, with 13 bases separating them. Germline V lookup: CDR1 LNHDA, CDR2 SQIVND (reference sequence). The CDR3 reads CASSIEIGSGSPLHF. CDR3 in DNA: TGTGCCAGTAGTATAGAGATTGGGTCCGGGTCACCCCTCCACTTT.

As for this clone: Because the CDR3's place on the DNA is in doubt, the DNA is left out and the CDR3 is given as listed by TCRdb. The J gene is TRBJ2-7, the V gene TRBV18; TRBD2 is the table's D call, not checked against the DNA. In germline, CDR1 is KGHSH, CDR2 LQKENI. The CDR3 spans 17 residues, counting both ends. The CDR3 loop reads CASSPPIWASGIVGVYF.

V usage is TRBV5-5 and J usage is TRBJ1-2, with D uncertain. V lost 3 bases and J lost 5, with 14 bases in between. Germline V gene data show CDR1 as SGHKS and CDR2 as YYEKEE (reference sequence). CDR3 length equals 14 residues. The CDR3 is CASSSISTTYGYTF. The CDR3 bases are TGTGCCAGCAGCTCCATATCCACTACTTATGGCTACACCTTC.

The chain combines TRBV5-1 with TRBJ1-4; 8 nucleotides match TRBD1. The CDR3 covers 15 residues. Germline CDR1 SGHRS, CDR2 YFSETQ. V lost 3 bases and J lost 8; bases outside the gene matches: 9. The CDR3 nucleotides are TGCGCCAGCAGCTCGACCGGGACAGGAGGGGAAAAACTGTTTTTT. Translation: CASSSTGTGGEKLFF. Full variable domain (outside the CDR3, taken from reference TRBV5-1 and TRBJ1-4): KAGVTQTPRYLIKTRGQQVTLSCSPISGHRSVSWYQQTPGQGLQFLFEYFSETQRNKGNFPGRFSGRQFSNSRSEMNVSTLELGDSALYLCASSSTGTGGEKLFFGSGTQLSVL.

The chain joins TRBV7-3 to TRBJ1-2; D perhaps matches TRBD1 (6 bases). Germline V gene sequence: CDR1 SGHTA, CDR2 FQGTGA. The CDR3 covers 13 residues. V shed 3 bases and J shed 7 bases, with 12 bases lying between them. CDR3 DNA: TGTGCCAGCAGCTTGGAACAGGGAGCTGGCTACACCTTC. It specifies CASSLEQGAGYTF.

The chain carries TRBV10-1 and TRBJ2-7; D is unresolved. The CDR3 totals 12 residues. CDR1 is WNHNN, CDR2 SYGVQD, per germline (reference sequence). V gave up 5 bases and J gave up 0 bases, with 5 bases separating them. The CDR3 sequence is CASSPDSYEQYF. CDR3 in DNA: TGCGCCAGCAGTCCAGACTCCTACGAGCAGTACTTC.

This clone was recorded a few times. The CDR3 sequence: CASSPSQGKGAKNIQYF. In DNA form, the CDR3 reads TGCGCCAGCAGCCCTTCACAGGGGAAGGGGGCCAAAAACATTCAGTACTTC. The V call is TRBV4-1, the J call TRBJ2-4; TRBD1 aligns across 7 bases. The germline V gene has CDR1 MGHRA and CDR2 YSYEKL. CDR3 length equals 17 residues. The V and J ends lost 4 bases and 1 base, in that order; junction bases with no gene match: 10.

This chain uses TRBV6-4 with TRBJ1-5; TRBD1 matches 9 bases. The germline gives CDR1 MRHNA, CDR2 SNTAGT. The CDR3 spans 15 residues. The V segment lost 6 bases and the J segment 4 bases; nucleotides outside the gene matches: 7. CDR3 coding DNA: TGTGCCAGCAGGTTCGGGACAGGGAAGAATCAGCCCCAGCATTTT. Amino acids: CASRFGTGKNQPQHF.

The CDR3 sequence is CASSEWTGAATNEKLFF. CDR3 coding DNA: TGTGCCAGCAGTGAATGGACAGGCGCTGCAACTAATGAAAAACTGTTTTTT. The chain uses TRBV25-1 and TRBJ1-4; 7 bases line up with TRBD1. The junction had 5 bases not matched to a gene; V was cut back by 1 base and J by 0 bases. Germline loops: CDR1 MGHDK, CDR2 SYGVNS. This CDR3 comprises 17 residues.

This clone was detected only once. This chain uses TRBV5-1 with TRBJ2-2, with D maybe TRBD1 (5 bases). Trimming shortened V by 0 bases and J by 4 bases, and 16 bases separated the two germline ends. The CDR3 is 17 amino acids. Germline loops: CDR1 SGHRS, CDR2 YFSETQ. The CDR3 DNA follows: TGCGCCAGCAGCTTGGTCGCAGGGCTGTCTGGCACCGGGGAGCTGTTTTTT. It codes for CASSLVAGLSGTGELFF.

The V and J genes are TRBV6-5 and TRBJ2-5; the D gene is possibly TRBD2 (6 bases). V lost 6 bases and J lost 4, with 12 bases in between. Germline lookup yields CDR1 MNHEY and CDR2 SVGAGI. This CDR3 region has 13 residues. The CDR3 here is CASSQQGGETQYF. DNA of the CDR3: TGTGCCAGCAGCCAGCAGGGAGGAGAGACCCAGTACTTC.